A few counts support the clone carrying this TCR beta chain. What it binds is unknown. The entry originates in a study of T cells in tumors after PD-1 blockade. Study-level background: On average, tumor samples gave about 25,000 TCR templates and several thousand unique clonotypes. The study, taken as a whole, reports: Expanded exhausted CD8+ clones after therapy were mostly novel clonotypes. Clonal replacement was seen across treatment, not between pre-treatment samples.

Template: tumor biopsy or peripheral blood genomic DNA, about 550-6,500 ng per sample. Assay used: immunoSEQ multiplex PCR; TCRdb lists only in-frame clones, some missing. This table holds some 4,500 clones, roughly 75% found once. The sequence was obtained from a human donor with basal cell carcinoma. This specimen consisted of tumor tissue, obtained before anti-PD-1 treatment.

The CDR3 protein is CASSYPKGGGVETQYF. The CDR3 nucleotides are TGTGCCAGCAGTTACCCTAAAGGCGGGGGGGTGGAGACCCAGTACTTC. The chain couples TRBV6-6 to TRBJ2-5; TRBD2 matches at 9 bases. The junction had 9 bases not matched to a gene; V was cut back by 2 bases and J by 5 bases. This CDR3 spans 16 amino acids. Germline loops: CDR1 MNHNY, CDR2 SVGAGI (reference sequence).